Described below is a single T cell receptor (beta chain) sequence and its context. Its specificity is not known. The data were taken from a study of T cell responses to AZD1222 COVID-19 vaccine. There are 16 residues in the CDR3. Germline CDR1 is KGHSH and CDR2 is LQKENI. The ends lost 6 bases at V and 2 bases at J; junction bases unmatched: 6. Study-level findings and limits: There were vaccine-associated CD4 TCRs across spike, dominant at 160-218 and 743-854.

Using immunoSEQ multiplex PCR, the repertoire was profiled, and TCRdb retains in-frame clones only, with some absent. In the table there are 200,000 to 250,000 clones, about 93% of which are singletons. This chain links TRBV18 with TRBJ1-6, with 8 bases lining up with TRBD1. The sequence was collected from an adult in good health. The material sequenced was peripheral blood, taken on day 0 of MenACWY control vaccination. The CDR3 region is CASSLDRVAYNSPLHF. The CDR3 nucleotides read TGTGCCAGCTCGTTGGACAGGGTGGCCTATAATTCACCCCTCCACTTT.